Described below is a single T cell receptor (beta chain) sequence and its context. The antigen is unknown. Germline CDR1 and CDR2: MDHEN and SYDVKM. CDR3 size: 14 residues. V was clipped by 4 bases and J by 5 bases, with 12 bases between them. This table comes from immunoSEQ multiplex PCR, and its TCRdb copy is limited to in-frame clones, with some not included. The repertoire holds approximately 55,000 clones, more than 65% seen once, with less than 10% in the top ten. This specimen comes from a study of T cell clones after liver transplantation. Looking at the study overall: Without induction therapy, subjects received standard immunosuppression until 12-24 months post-transplant. Study-wide findings and caveats: Donor-reactive sequences fell more than third party-reactive ones, suggesting partial deletion.

The sample was CD4+ T cells from blood, taken around 52 months after liver transplant. The TCR sequence derives from a human patient who received a liver transplant. T cells may partly derive from the graft donor. This chain joins TRBV28 and TRBJ1-5; no definite D call. CDR3 DNA sequence: TGTGCCAGCAGTTCATCCGGCGGTTATCAGCCCCAGCATTTT. Its translation is CASSSSGGYQPQHF.